A single sample gave rise to the 21 T cell receptor beta chains below, sequenced in a study of blood T cell repertoires in COVID-19. Here immunoSEQ multiplex PCR was the method, and the copy in TCRdb shows in-frame clones only, minus some. This table has around 61,000 clones, roughly 81% appearing once. Sequences were obtained from peripheral blood. The receptors originated from a man older than 75 with acute or convalescent COVID-19.

This clone appeared a few times. J is TRBJ2-1 and V is TRBV19; tentatively, D is TRBD1 (5 bases). The germline CDR1 and CDR2 sequences are LNHDA and SQIVND (reference sequence). This CDR3 has 17 amino acids. Trimming shortened V by 4 bases and J by 1 base, and 17 bases separated the two germline ends. The CDR3 DNA reads TGTGCCAGTAGTAGCAACGACTTCCAGGGATCCTACAATGAGCAGTTCTTC. Translated, it gives CASSSNDFQGSYNEQFF.

This chain links TRBV19 with TRBJ1-1, with D possibly being TRBD1 (6 bases). This CDR3 is built from 13 residues. The V end was cut by 0 bases, the J end by 11 bases, with 13 bases between. The germline CDR1 and CDR2 sequences are LNHDA and SQIVND (reference sequence). In DNA form, the CDR3 reads TGTGCCAGTAGTATAGATCGGGGGGCGCGGGCTTTCTTT. Residues: CASSIDRGARAFF.

The chain recombines TRBV9 with TRBJ2-7, with D perhaps matching TRBD2 (5 bases). The V end lost 4 bases, the J end lost 0 bases, and 17 bases lay between the germline ends. Looked up from germline, CDR1 is SGDLS and CDR2 is YYNGEE. This CDR3 has 16 residues. CDR3 coding DNA: TGTGCCAGCAGCCAAACGATGGACTTGTCCTCCTACGAGCAGTACTTC. Protein product: CASSQTMDLSSYEQYF.

The chain carries TRBV15 and TRBJ1-5, with D tentatively TRBD1 (5 bases). Trimming took 8 bases from V and 4 from J, leaving 18 bases between them. This CDR3 has 15 residues. CDR1 LNHNV and CDR2 YYDKDF come from the germline V gene (reference sequence). The CDR3 sequence: CATSYQGPSNQPQHF. The CDR3 region has the DNA TGTGCCACCTCCTACCAGGGCCCTTCTAATCAGCCCCAGCATTTT.

The chain uses TRBV4-2 and TRBJ2-7; TRBD1 aligns across 7 bases. CDR3 size: 14 residues. The germline gives CDR1 LGHNA, CDR2 YNFKEQ. V trimming: 3 bases; J trimming: 6 bases; junction bases outside the gene matches: 8. The CDR3 loop reads CASSHEQGSREQYF. The DNA of the CDR3 is TGTGCCAGCAGCCACGAACAGGGGAGTCGCGAGCAGTACTTC.

The V call is TRBV6-6, the J call TRBJ1-5; no firm D call. From germline, CDR1 is MNHNY and CDR2 SVGAGI (reference sequence). Trimming took 7 bases from V and 1 from J, leaving 11 bases between them. This CDR3 spans 14 amino acids. As DNA, the CDR3 is TGTGCCAGCACCTCCTTAGTGAGCAATCAGCCCCAGCATTTT. Translating gives CASTSLVSNQPQHF.

This clone was observed a single time. V usage is TRBV11-3 and J usage is TRBJ2-1; 9 nucleotides match TRBD2. From germline, CDR1 is SGHNT and CDR2 YENEEA. Trimming removed 5 bases from V and 0 bases from J; junction bases left unmatched: 5. The CDR3 spans 16 residues. This CDR3 is CASSKSGRSSYNEQFF. The CDR3 DNA sequence: TGTGCCAGCAGCAAGAGCGGGAGGAGCTCCTACAATGAGCAGTTCTTC.

The chain recombines TRBV11-2 with TRBJ1-6; D is unclear. Germline V gene sequence: CDR1 SGHAT, CDR2 FQNNGV. This CDR3 region has 13 residues. V gave up 5 bases and J gave up 7 bases, with 9 bases separating them. Here the CDR3 DNA reads TGTGCCAGCAGCGGTAGCCCGAATTCACCCCTCCACTTT. It is translated as CASSGSPNSPLHF.

This clone was detected only once. The genes are TRBV29-1 and TRBJ2-7, with 7 bases fitting TRBD1. This CDR3 has 13 residues. Germline CDR1 and CDR2: SQVTM and ANQGSEA. The junction had 4 bases not matched to a gene; V was cut back by 5 bases and J by 0 bases. Written as DNA, the CDR3 is TGCAGCGTTCGCCGGACAGGCTCCTACGAGCAGTACTTC. Translating gives CSVRRTGSYEQYF.

This chain links TRBV18 with TRBJ2-7, with D possibly matching TRBD1 (5 bases). Deletions cut 6 bases from V and 4 bases from J, with 13 bases between. This CDR3 has 13 amino acids. Germline V gives CDR1 KGHSH, CDR2 LQKENI. The CDR3 region has the DNA TGTGCCAGCTCCCAGGGCAGTGGGTACGAGCAGTACTTC. Protein product: CASSQGSGYEQYF.

The genes are TRBV7-2 and TRBJ2-6; D is perhaps TRBD2 (6 bases). V was trimmed by 6 bases and J by 0 bases, leaving 15 bases between them. The CDR3 has 17 amino acids. The germline gives CDR1 SGHTA, CDR2 FQGNSA. CDR3: CASSLHRTISGANVLTF. As DNA, the CDR3 is TGTGCCAGCAGTTTACACCGGACTATCTCTGGGGCCAACGTCCTGACTTTC.

The count of this clone is one. The rearrangement uses TRBV7-2 and TRBJ1-1; D ambiguous. Trimming left V 6 bases short and J 5 bases short, with 13 bases between. The germline V gene has CDR1 SGHTA and CDR2 FQGNSA. There are 13 residues in the CDR3. The CDR3 reads CASRADLRTEAFF. The CDR3 DNA reads TGTGCCAGCAGGGCCGATCTGAGGACTGAAGCTTTCTTT. The variable domain in full, completed from reference TRBV7-2 and TRBJ1-1, reads GAGVSQSPSNKVTEKGKDVELRCDPISGHTALYWYRQSLGQGLEFLIYFQGNSAPDKSGLPSDRFSAERTGGSVSTLTIQRTQQEDSAVYLCASRADLRTEAFFGQGTRLTVV.

A few counts support this clone. The V and J genes are TRBV14 and TRBJ1-5; D remains unclear. CDR1 and CDR2 from the germline V gene are SGHDN and FVKESK. With 2 bases removed from V and 5 bases from J, the gap between germline ends came to 7 bases. The CDR3 spans 13 residues. CDR3 protein: CASSQFGDQPQHF. The DNA of the CDR3 is TGTGCCAGCAGCCAATTCGGGGATCAGCCCCAGCATTTT.

This chain joins TRBV5-1 and TRBJ2-1, with 11 nucleotides matching TRBD2. The CDR3 totals 17 residues. The V gene end was trimmed by 4 bases and the J gene end by 6 bases; junction bases not matched to a gene: 12. Germline V gives CDR1 SGHRS, CDR2 YFSETQ. CDR3 sequence (DNA): TGCGCCAGCAGCCCGGGACTAGCGGAGACCCCGTCCAATGAGCAGTTCTTC. It yields the protein CASSPGLAETPSNEQFF. Together with reference TRBV5-1 and TRBJ2-1, the CDR3 gives the full variable domain: KAGVTQTPRYLIKTRGQQVTLSCSPISGHRSVSWYQQTPGQGLQFLFEYFSETQRNKGNFPGRFSGRQFSNSRSEMNVSTLELGDSALYLCASSPGLAETPSNEQFFGPGTRLTVL.

The chain recombines TRBV18 with TRBJ1-1; 9 positions agree with TRBD1. The trim removed 3 bases at V and 4 bases at J, leaving 12 bases unmatched. Germline CDR1 is KGHSH and CDR2 is LQKENI. The CDR3 is 17 amino acids. CDR3 sequence: CASSPKTGGVGTTEAFF. In nucleotides, the CDR3 is TGTGCCAGCTCACCTAAGACAGGGGGGGTTGGAACCACTGAAGCTTTCTTT.

This clone has a handful of counts. The genes are TRBV4-3 and TRBJ2-7, with TRBD1 identical over 7 bases. V lost 0 bases to trimming and J lost 3 bases; unmatched junction nucleotides: 5. Germline CDR1 LGHNA, CDR2 YSLEER. This CDR3 contains 15 residues. The CDR3 loop reads CASSQDTGAIYEQYF. The CDR3 region has the DNA TGCGCCAGCAGCCAAGACACAGGGGCAATCTACGAGCAGTACTTC.

This clone was seen a few times. V and J are TRBV6-1 and TRBJ2-5; the D gene is possibly TRBD2 (6 bases). This CDR3 has 17 residues. The germline V gene encodes CDR1 MNHNS and CDR2 SASEGT. Deletions cut 3 bases from V and 0 bases from J, with 17 bases between. CDR3 amino acids: CASSDGWRDTYQETQYF. CDR3 sequence (DNA): TGTGCCAGCAGTGATGGGTGGCGGGATACGTACCAAGAGACCCAGTACTTC.

This clone is medium-sized. V and J are TRBV5-4 and TRBJ2-5; 11 bases agree with TRBD1. The V gene end was trimmed by 3 bases and the J gene end by 5 bases; junction bases not matched to a gene: 6. CDR3 length: 15 residues. In germline, CDR1 is SGHNT, CDR2 YYREEE (reference sequence). CDR3 nucleotide sequence: TGTGCCAGCAGCTCGGACAGGGGGCAATGGGAGACCCAGTACTTC. Its translation: CASSSDRGQWETQYF.

Note on this clone: Compared with germline, one end of the junction differs, possibly owing to a read error. CDR3 in amino acids: CSGEGTDGYTF. CDR3 DNA: TGCAGCGGTGAAGGGACAGATGGCTACACCTTC. J is TRBJ1-2 and V is TRBV29-1; TRBD1 matches 7 bases. CDR1 and CDR2 (germline): SQVTM, ANQGSEA. The CDR3 spans 11 residues. Full variable domain (outside the CDR3, taken from reference TRBV29-1 and TRBJ1-2): SAVISQKPSRDICQRGTSLTIQCQVDSQVTMMFWYRQQPGQSLTLIATANQGSEATYESGFVIDKFPISRPNLTFSTLTVSNMSPEDSSIYLCSGEGTDGYTFGSGTRLTVV.

CDR3 bases: TGTGCCAGCATCGCCAGGGGGACTGAAGCTTTCTTT. This codes for CASIARGTEAFF. The chain joins TRBV12-3 or TRBV12-4 to TRBJ1-1; 7 bases are a match to TRBD1. The CDR3 loop spans 12 amino acids. V dropped 7 bases and J dropped 5; count of bases not matched to a gene: 4.

V usage is TRBV15 and J usage is TRBJ2-7, with TRBD1 identical over 10 bases. The CDR3 covers 16 residues. Per the germline V gene, CDR1 is LNHNV and CDR2 is YYDKDF (reference sequence). V lost 2 bases to trimming and J lost 2 bases; unmatched junction nucleotides: 6. CDR3 region: CATSRKEGTGAYEQYF. The CDR3, as DNA: TGTGCCACCAGCAGAAAAGAAGGGACAGGGGCCTACGAGCAGTACTTC.